The 29 T cell receptor beta chains presented below share a single source sample, sequenced in a study of blood T cell repertoires in COVID-19. Here immunoSEQ multiplex PCR was the method, and the copy in TCRdb shows in-frame clones only, minus some. The sample has under 150,000 clones; roughly four fifths are singletons. Sequenced input: peripheral blood. These receptors were collected from a human donor in a cohort sampled during active COVID-19.

This chain links TRBV25-1 with TRBJ1-4; 8 positions agree with TRBD1. This CDR3 contains 15 residues. V lost 5 bases and J lost 8; bases outside the gene matches: 10. The germline V gene has CDR1 MGHDK and CDR2 SYGVNS. The CDR3 DNA sequence: TGTGCCAGCAGTCATCCCCTAGACAGGGGAGAAAAACTGTTTTTT. Protein: CASSHPLDRGEKLFF.

The V call is TRBV7-8, the J call TRBJ2-7; 7 positions match TRBD2. Germline values: CDR1 SGHVS, CDR2 FQNEAQ. V dropped 1 base and J dropped 2; count of bases not matched to a gene: 5. This CDR3 spans 15 amino acids. The chain's CDR3 is CASSLVSGATYEQYF. CDR3 nucleotides: TGTGCCAGCAGCTTAGTAAGCGGGGCAACCTACGAGCAGTACTTC.

The CDR3 DNA reads TGTGCCAGCACCCTCGAAACAGGGTACCAAGAGACCCAGTACTTC. It is translated as CASTLETGYQETQYF. The rearrangement joins TRBV2 to TRBJ2-5; D perhaps matches TRBD1 (6 bases). The V gene's germline CDR1 is SNHLY and CDR2 FYNNEI. The germline V and J ends were trimmed by 7 bases and 0 bases, with 15 bases remaining between them. This CDR3 is built from 15 residues.

The chain links TRBV18 to TRBJ1-4; TRBD1 might be the D (5 bases). Trimming removed 3 bases from V and 7 bases from J, with 12 bases in between. CDR1 KGHSH and CDR2 LQKENI come from the germline V gene. The CDR3 covers 14 residues. The CDR3 region is CASSPNQGAEKLFF. The DNA for the CDR3 is TGTGCCAGCTCACCTAACCAGGGTGCTGAAAAACTGTTTTTT.

The chain is built from TRBV6-5 and TRBJ1-2, with no clear D. V was shortened by 10 bases and J by 6 bases, with 12 bases between the two germline ends. From germline, CDR1 is MNHEY and CDR2 SVGAGI. CDR3 length: 11 amino acids. In DNA, the CDR3 is TGTGCCACCTCGGGATCGCATGGCTACACCTTC. Amino acid sequence: CATSGSHGYTF.

The chain employs TRBV9 and TRBJ2-1, with 13 bases identical to TRBD2. The CDR3 runs 15 residues. Losses at the gene ends were 4 bases for V and 7 bases for J; bases not matched to a gene: 5. Germline V CDR1 and CDR2: SGDLS, YYNGEE. The chain's CDR3 is CASSSGTSGKNEQFF. The CDR3 DNA reads TGTGCCAGCAGCTCGGGGACTAGCGGGAAAAATGAGCAGTTCTTC.

The genes are TRBV27 and TRBJ1-5, with D maybe TRBD1 (6 bases). CDR1 and CDR2 (germline): MNHEY, SMNVEV (reference sequence). This CDR3 region has 14 residues. Trimming left V 3 bases short and J 5 bases short, with 11 bases between. CDR3 sequence reads: CASSFSRGYQPQHF. In DNA, the CDR3 is TGTGCCAGCAGTTTCTCCAGGGGTTATCAGCCCCAGCATTTT.

The J gene is TRBJ1-2, the V gene TRBV19; 12 bases fit TRBD1. CDR1 is LNHDA and CDR2 is SQIVND in the germline V gene (reference sequence). The CDR3 is made up of 14 amino acids. The V gene end was trimmed by 5 bases and the J gene end by 8 bases; junction bases not matched to a gene: 6. This chain's CDR3 is CASSLGQGAVGYTF. In DNA form, the CDR3 reads TGTGCCAGTAGTTTGGGACAGGGGGCCGTCGGCTACACCTTC.

V usage is TRBV4-1 and J usage is TRBJ2-4; D unclear. Looked up from germline, CDR1 is MGHRA and CDR2 is YSYEKL. V gave up 2 bases and J gave up 2 bases, with 13 bases separating them. The CDR3 contains 16 residues. The CDR3 sequence: CASSQPGLKPKNIQYF. CDR3 DNA: TGCGCCAGCAGCCAACCCGGGTTGAAACCCAAAAACATTCAGTACTTC.

The rearrangement links TRBV28 to TRBJ1-5; weak D call: TRBD1 (5 bases). CDR1 is MDHEN and CDR2 is SYDVKM in the germline V gene. V was shortened by 7 bases and J by 5 bases, with 21 bases between the two germline ends. This CDR3 has 16 amino acids. CDR3 loop: CASTHRAAGQYQPQHF. As DNA, the CDR3 is TGTGCCAGCACCCATAGGGCGGCAGGGCAGTATCAGCCCCAGCATTTT.

V and J are TRBV2 and TRBJ1-1, with a tentative D call TRBD1 (5 bases). With 1 base removed from V and 7 bases from J, the gap between germline ends came to 13 bases. The CDR3 has 14 amino acids. Germline V gene sequence: CDR1 SNHLY, CDR2 FYNNEI. CDR3 sequence reads: CASSEVRATSEAFF. The CDR3 region has the DNA TGTGCCAGCAGTGAAGTCAGGGCAACAAGTGAAGCTTTCTTT.

V usage is TRBV19 and J usage is TRBJ2-2, with D hard to call. Germline V gene sequence: CDR1 LNHDA, CDR2 SQIVND (reference sequence). The V and J ends lost 3 bases and 7 bases respectively, with 15 bases between them. The CDR3 is 15 amino acids. The DNA of the CDR3 is TGTGCCAGTAGTATGGTATTCGGAGTCGTCGGGGAGCTGTTTTTT. Translated, it gives CASSMVFGVVGELFF.

The chain is built from TRBV10-3 and TRBJ1-1, with 12 bases identical to TRBD1. Germline V CDR1 and CDR2: ENHRY, SYGVKD. V trimming: 6 bases; J trimming: 6 bases; junction bases outside the gene matches: 5. The CDR3 is made up of 14 amino acids. Written as DNA, the CDR3 is TGTGCCATCAGACCGGGACAGGGGGCCCCTGAAGCTTTCTTT. It specifies CAIRPGQGAPEAFF.

This chain links TRBV6-5 with TRBJ1-2; tentatively, D is TRBD1 (5 bases). The germline V gene has CDR1 MNHEY and CDR2 SVGAGI. The CDR3 runs to 14 residues. V dropped 8 bases and J dropped 4 bases, with 17 bases sitting between them. The CDR3 region is CASQSREGVYGYTF. In DNA form, the CDR3 reads TGTGCCAGCCAATCCCGCGAAGGGGTCTATGGCTACACCTTC.

The genes are TRBV6-4 and TRBJ2-5; the D gene is possibly TRBD2 (6 bases). The CDR3 is 13 amino acids. Trimming removed 6 bases from V and 3 bases from J, with 11 bases in between. CDR1 is MRHNA, CDR2 SNTAGT, per germline. CDR3 nucleotide sequence: TGTGCCAGCAGCCGGGACTTAGAAGAGACCCAGTACTTC. The encoded protein is CASSRDLEETQYF.

This chain joins TRBV10-2 and TRBJ2-2; the match to TRBD1 covers 10 bases. From germline, CDR1 is WSHSY and CDR2 SAAADI. There are 17 residues in the CDR3. V dropped 3 bases and J dropped 7; count of bases not matched to a gene: 11. CDR3 DNA: TGCGCCAGCAGTGACCGCCGACAGGGGGCGCTTAACGGGGAGCTGTTTTTT. Translating it yields CASSDRRQGALNGELFF.

The chain couples TRBV6-6 to TRBJ2-7; 13 positions match TRBD2. CDR1 MNHNY and CDR2 SVGAGI come from the germline V gene (reference sequence). V shed 6 bases, J shed 3 bases, and the junction held 2 bases outside the gene matches. This CDR3 region has 14 residues. The CDR3 DNA reads as TGTGCCAGCAGCTGGACTAGCGGGGGCTACGAGCAGTACTTC. Protein product: CASSWTSGGYEQYF.

This clone was observed a single time. J is TRBJ2-5 and V is TRBV7-8; 9 bases agree with TRBD2. The CDR3 loop spans 14 amino acids. V shed 3 bases and J 3 bases; nucleotides not matched to a gene: 2. The germline CDR1 and CDR2 sequences are SGHVS and FQNEAQ. The CDR3 coding sequence is TGTGCCAGCAGCTTTAGACTAGCGGAAGAGACCCAGTACTTC. This sequence encodes CASSFRLAEETQYF.

V and J are TRBV19 and TRBJ1-2; perhaps TRBD1 as D (5 bases). This CDR3 region has 11 residues. V was trimmed by 8 bases and J by 6 bases, leaving 10 bases between them. Per the germline V gene, CDR1 is LNHDA and CDR2 is SQIVND (reference sequence). CDR3 coding DNA: TGTGCCAGTGATCAGGGCCATGGCTACACCTTC. The encoded protein is CASDQGHGYTF. Complete variable domain (other parts from reference TRBV19 and TRBJ1-2): DGGITQSPKYLFRKEGQNVTLSCEQNLNHDAMYWYRQDPGQGLRLIYYSQIVNDFQKGDIAEGYSVSREKKESFPLTVTSAQKNPTAFYLCASDQGHGYTFGSGTRLTVV.

This clone was seen a single time. V gene TRBV7-8 combines with J gene TRBJ2-5; a weak D match, TRBD2 (5 bases). This CDR3 comprises 13 residues. Germline-derived CDR1 and CDR2 are SGHVS and FQNEAQ. V was cut by 7 bases and J by 9 bases, with 18 bases left in between. The CDR3 DNA follows: TGTGCCAGCATCCGAACCGGGGTCGGGGCCCAGTACTTC. Amino acids: CASIRTGVGAQYF.

The chain links TRBV6-5 to TRBJ2-7; TRBD1 matches 9 bases. This CDR3 comprises 14 residues. Trimming cost V 7 bases and J 2 bases; bases outside gene matches: 6. Germline lookup yields CDR1 MNHEY and CDR2 SVGAGI. CDR3 protein: CASTSDRGTYEQYF. The DNA for the CDR3 is TGTGCCAGCACCTCTGACAGGGGGACCTACGAGCAGTACTTC.

The chain employs TRBV2 and TRBJ2-7; 10 nucleotides align to TRBD1. This CDR3 spans 11 amino acids. Looked up from germline, CDR1 is SNHLY and CDR2 is FYNNEI. V trimming: 11 bases; J trimming: 4 bases; junction bases outside the gene matches: 2. The CDR3 loop reads CAGDRGYEQYF. The CDR3, as DNA: TGTGCCGGGGACAGGGGATACGAGCAGTACTTC.

V is TRBV2 and J is TRBJ2-3; D might be TRBD1 (6 bases). Germline CDR1 reads SNHLY; CDR2 reads FYNNEI. V was shortened by 4 bases and J by 6 bases, with 17 bases between the two germline ends. The CDR3 spans 15 residues. CDR3 DNA: TGTGCCAGCAGTGTAGAACAGGGCAAACAGGATACGCAGTATTTT. Protein: CASSVEQGKQDTQYF.

The rearrangement links TRBV18 to TRBJ1-1; 9 nucleotides align to TRBD1. CDR1 KGHSH and CDR2 LQKENI come from the germline V gene. The CDR3 is made up of 15 amino acids. After removal of 2 bases from V and 6 bases from J, the junction contained 7 bases not matched to a gene. This chain's CDR3 is CASSPIRDRDSEAFF. The CDR3 DNA sequence: TGTGCCAGCTCACCAATCCGGGACAGGGACTCTGAAGCTTTCTTT.

The chain carries TRBV7-2 and TRBJ1-1, with TRBD1 as a possible D gene (6 bases). CDR1 and CDR2 from the germline V gene are SGHTA and FQGNSA. This CDR3 comprises 17 residues. Trimming took 1 base from V and 1 from J, leaving 16 bases between them. The CDR3 sequence: CASSLDILGAANTEAFF. In DNA form, the CDR3 reads TGTGCCAGCAGCTTAGATATATTGGGGGCAGCGAACACTGAAGCTTTCTTT.

The CDR3 bases are TGTGCCAGCAGCCTGGGACTAGCGGTGAGAAGGCTGTTTTTT. Translated: CASSLGLAVRRLFF. V and J are TRBV6-2 or TRBV6-3 and TRBJ2-2; 11 bases map to TRBD2. The CDR3 is 14 amino acids. V lost 6 bases, J lost 13 bases, and 10 bases stayed unmatched. Germline V lookup: CDR1 MNHEY, CDR2 SVGEGT.

V is TRBV25-1 and J is TRBJ2-5; D is undetermined. CDR1 and CDR2 (germline): MGHDK, SYGVNS. This CDR3 has 14 amino acids. Trimming took off 2 bases at V and 4 bases at J, with 11 bases between the two ends. DNA for the CDR3: TGTGCCAGCAGTGAAGGCGGAATCGGAGAGACCCAGTACTTC. As protein: CASSEGGIGETQYF.

The chain joins TRBV30 to TRBJ2-7; 7 nucleotides agree with TRBD1. The V gene's germline CDR1 is GTSNPN and CDR2 SVGIG (reference sequence). After removal of 7 bases from V and 2 bases from J, the junction contained 5 bases not matched to a gene. The CDR3 consists of 12 residues. This CDR3 is CALVTGTYEQYF. CDR3 nucleotides: TGTGCCTTAGTGACAGGGACCTACGAGCAGTACTTC. Combining the CDR3 with reference TRBV30 and TRBJ2-7 gives the whole variable domain SQTIHQWPATLVQPVGSPLSLECTVEGTSNPNLYWYRQAAGRGLQLLFYSVGIGQISSEVPQNLSASRPQDRQFILSSKKLLLSDSGFYLCALVTGTYEQYFGPGTRLTVT.

This chain joins TRBV11-2 and TRBJ1-5; D not certain. V lost 0 bases to trimming and J lost 16 bases, with 10 bases between them. The CDR3 length is 11 residues. Germline assignment: CDR1 SGHAT and CDR2 FQNNGV. The CDR3 sequence is CASSLDRVSHF. CDR3 nucleotides: TGTGCCAGCAGCTTAGATCGAGTAAGTCATTTT.